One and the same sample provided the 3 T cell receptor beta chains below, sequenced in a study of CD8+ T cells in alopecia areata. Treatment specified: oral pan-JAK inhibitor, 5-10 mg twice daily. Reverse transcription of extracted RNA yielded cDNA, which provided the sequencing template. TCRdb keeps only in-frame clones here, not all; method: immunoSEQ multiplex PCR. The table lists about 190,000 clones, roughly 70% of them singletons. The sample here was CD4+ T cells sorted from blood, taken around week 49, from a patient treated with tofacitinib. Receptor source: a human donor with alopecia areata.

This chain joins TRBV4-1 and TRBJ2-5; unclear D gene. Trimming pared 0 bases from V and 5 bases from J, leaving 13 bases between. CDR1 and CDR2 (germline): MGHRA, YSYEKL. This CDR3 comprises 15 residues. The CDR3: CASSQDGVSGETQYF. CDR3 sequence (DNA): TGCGCCAGCAGCCAAGATGGGGTCTCTGGGGAGACCCAGTACTTC.

CDR3 sequence: CASSALGGQGETQYF. The CDR3 coding sequence is TGTGCCAGCAGCGCCTTAGGGGGGCAGGGAGAGACCCAGTACTTC. The chain is built from TRBV7-2 and TRBJ2-5; D may match TRBD1 or TRBD2 (6 bases each). Germline CDR1 and CDR2: SGHTA and FQGNSA. The CDR3 runs to 15 residues. Trimming removed 5 bases at V and 4 bases at J, with 17 bases between.

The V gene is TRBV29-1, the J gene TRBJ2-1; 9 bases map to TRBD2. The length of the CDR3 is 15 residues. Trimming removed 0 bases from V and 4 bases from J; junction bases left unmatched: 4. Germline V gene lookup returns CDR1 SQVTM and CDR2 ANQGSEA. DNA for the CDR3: TGCAGCGTTGAAGATCGAAGCGGGGGGTACAATGAGCAGTTCTTC. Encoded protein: CSVEDRSGGYNEQFF.